This TCR beta chain stems from a study of blood T cells in healthy people across ages. Study outcomes and limitations: It was not possible, with unsorted PBMCs, to conclusively compare naive and antigen-experienced cells. Diversity was higher, and naive CD4+ cells more numerous, in long-lived donors than in aged donors.

A sample-barcoded 5' primer and a J-beta primer mix were used in a second PCR of roughly 7 to 11 cycles. Each cDNA molecule was tagged by a template-switch adaptor that had 12 random nucleotides. TCRdb redid the calling of the 5' RACE reads with MiXCR, one entry per CDR3 protein. Of 1.5 million to 2 million distinct CDR3 sequences in the sample, around 40% are singletons; the top ten hold under 25%. No fewer than 7 million PBMCs went into each sample. This clonotype was observed a single time. What it recognizes is unknown. Between the trimmed V and J ends, which lost 2 bases and 3 bases, there was a span of 11 bases. The CDR3 is made up of 14 amino acids. Germline V gives CDR1 SGHRS, CDR2 YFSETQ.

This clonotype originated in a human donor in good health. This chain uses TRBV5-1 with TRBJ2-5; D possibly uses TRBD1 or TRBD2 (5 bases each). Material for sequencing was blood. In DNA form, the CDR3 reads TGCGCCAGCAGCTTCGACGGGGCTGAAGAGACCCAGTACTTC. This gives the protein CASSFDGAEETQYF. The full variable domain, rest sourced from reference TRBV5-1 and TRBJ2-5, is KAGVTQTPRYLIKTRGQQVTLSCSPISGHRSVSWYQQTPGQGLQFLFEYFSETQRNKGNFPGRFSGRQFSNSRSEMNVSTLELGDSALYLCASSFDGAEETQYFGPGTRLLVL.